These 11 T cell receptor beta chains originate from one sample sequenced in a study of cytomegalovirus exposure and HLA in healthy donors. The table came from immunoSEQ multiplex PCR; TCRdb's copy has only in-frame clones and leaves some out. The sample consists of around 220,000 clones, roughly 83% of them appearing once. The sequenced sample consisted of PBMCs. These receptors originate from a woman aged 25 to 39 in good health and CMV-seropositive.

Here the CDR3 reads CASLRGAHQPQHF. CDR3 DNA sequence: TGTGCCAGTCTTCGGGGGGCACATCAGCCCCAGCATTTT. The V gene is TRBV2, the J gene TRBJ1-5; possible D gene TRBD1, 6 bases. Between the trimmed V and J ends, which lost 9 bases and 5 bases, there was a span of 14 bases. This CDR3 region has 13 residues. Germline V CDR1 and CDR2: SNHLY, FYNNEI.

This clone was counted between two and nine times. J is TRBJ1-2 and V is TRBV4-2; D ambiguous. Germline V gene lookup returns CDR1 LGHNA and CDR2 YNFKEQ. V lost 1 base and J lost 7, with 7 bases in between. This CDR3 has 12 residues. This CDR3 reads CASSQGGSGYTF. The CDR3 DNA reads as TGTGCCAGCAGCCAAGGAGGCTCTGGCTACACCTTC.

The chain carries TRBV4-1 and TRBJ2-4; 8 bases match TRBD1. The CDR3 spans 16 residues. Trimming cost V 3 bases and J 3 bases; bases outside gene matches: 7. CDR1 and CDR2 (germline): MGHRA, YSYEKL. This CDR3 reads CASSHGQGDFKNIQYF. CDR3 bases: TGCGCCAGCAGCCATGGACAGGGTGATTTCAAAAACATTCAGTACTTC.

In this sample, this clone turned up a few times. The chain is built from TRBV30 and TRBJ1-5; the D is unclear. Germline CDR1 is GTSNPN and CDR2 is SVGIG (reference sequence). V was trimmed by 0 bases and J by 0 bases, leaving 15 bases between them. This CDR3 is 17 amino acids long. CDR3 sequence (DNA): TGTGCCTGGAGTGTAAAGGCAGGAACGTATAGCAATCAGCCCCAGCATTTT. Translating it yields CAWSVKAGTYSNQPQHF. Complete variable domain (other parts from reference TRBV30 and TRBJ1-5): SQTIHQWPATLVQPVGSPLSLECTVEGTSNPNLYWYRQAAGRGLQLLFYSVGIGQISSEVPQNLSASRPQDRQFILSSKKLLLSDSGFYLCAWSVKAGTYSNQPQHFGDGTRLSIL.

The CDR3 DNA follows: TGCGCCAGCAGCCGGGCTGACAGGGGGAGCTACAATGAGCAGTTCTTC. Protein: CASSRADRGSYNEQFF. J is TRBJ2-1 and V is TRBV5-1; 9 nucleotides line up with TRBD1. This CDR3 contains 16 residues. CDR1 is SGHRS, CDR2 YFSETQ, per germline. Germline trimming cut 4 bases from V and 3 bases from J; bases unmatched to any gene: 8.

There are a few counts of this clone. The chain combines TRBV7-2 with TRBJ1-5, with D uncertain. Germline CDR1 reads SGHTA; CDR2 reads FQGNSA. CDR3 size: 13 residues. Trimming removed 1 base at V and 3 bases at J, with 4 bases between. CDR3 DNA sequence: TGTGCCAGCAGCTTAGACAACAATCAGCCCCAGCATTTT. Protein: CASSLDNNQPQHF.

This chain uses TRBV5-1 with TRBJ1-2; D unclear. Trimming stripped 0 bases from V and 8 bases from J, with 17 bases between. CDR1 is SGHRS, CDR2 YFSETQ, per germline. The CDR3 contains 15 residues. The CDR3 loop is CASSLVIWMIDGYTF. The CDR3 DNA reads TGCGCCAGCAGCTTGGTCATTTGGATGATTGACGGCTACACCTTC. Complete variable domain (other parts from reference TRBV5-1 and TRBJ1-2): KAGVTQTPRYLIKTRGQQVTLSCSPISGHRSVSWYQQTPGQGLQFLFEYFSETQRNKGNFPGRFSGRQFSNSRSEMNVSTLELGDSALYLCASSLVIWMIDGYTFGSGTRLTVV.

The chain is built from TRBV5-4 and TRBJ2-1, with TRBD2 identical over 10 bases. The germline gives CDR1 SGHNT, CDR2 YYREEE (reference sequence). Trimming at V came to 1 base and at J to 6 bases, leaving 7 bases not matched to a gene. This CDR3 contains 16 residues. The CDR3 is CASSLNPSGRGNEQFF. In nucleotides, the CDR3 is TGTGCCAGCAGCTTGAACCCTAGCGGGAGAGGCAATGAGCAGTTCTTC.

This rearrangement joins TRBV4-2 to TRBJ2-4, with 7 bases fitting TRBD2. The CDR3 runs 14 residues. Germline loops: CDR1 LGHNA, CDR2 YNFKEQ. Losses at the gene ends were 0 bases for V and 9 bases for J; bases not matched to a gene: 5. The CDR3 DNA reads TGTGCCAGCAGCCAAGAGCCTGGCGGGGGCATTCAGTACTTC. This encodes CASSQEPGGGIQYF.

CDR3 region: CAWSFSGREETQYF. Written as DNA, the CDR3 is TGTGCCTGGAGTTTTAGCGGGAGAGAAGAGACCCAGTACTTC. The rearrangement uses TRBV30 and TRBJ2-5; 9 bases match TRBD2. V lost 2 bases and J lost 3; bases outside the gene matches: 4. The germline V gene has CDR1 GTSNPN and CDR2 SVGIG (reference sequence). The CDR3 consists of 14 residues.

This clone showed up just once. CDR3 nucleotide sequence: TGTGCCAGCAGCCAAGGACTAGCGGGAGGCCCCGACGATGAGCAGTTCTTC. Translating it yields CASSQGLAGGPDDEQFF. V usage is TRBV14 and J usage is TRBJ2-1; TRBD2 matches at 13 bases. This CDR3 is 17 amino acids long. With V trimmed by 1 base and J by 8 bases, 8 bases remained unmatched. Germline CDR1 and CDR2: SGHDN and FVKESK.